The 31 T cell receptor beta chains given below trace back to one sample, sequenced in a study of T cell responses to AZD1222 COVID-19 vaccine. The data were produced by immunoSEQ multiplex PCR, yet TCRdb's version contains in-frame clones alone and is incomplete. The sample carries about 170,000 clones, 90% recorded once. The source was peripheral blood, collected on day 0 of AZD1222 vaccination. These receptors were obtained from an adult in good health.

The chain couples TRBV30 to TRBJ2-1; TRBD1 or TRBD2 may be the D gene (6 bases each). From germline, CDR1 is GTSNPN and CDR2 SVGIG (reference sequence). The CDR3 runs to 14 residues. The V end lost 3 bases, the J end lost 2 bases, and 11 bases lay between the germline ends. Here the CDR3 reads CAWSGGLTYNEQFF. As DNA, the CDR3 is TGTGCCTGGAGCGGGGGCCTGACCTACAATGAGCAGTTCTTC.

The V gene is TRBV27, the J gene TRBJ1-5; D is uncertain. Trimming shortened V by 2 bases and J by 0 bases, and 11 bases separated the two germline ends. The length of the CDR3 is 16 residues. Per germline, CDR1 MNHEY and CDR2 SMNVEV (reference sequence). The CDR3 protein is CASSLKAGLSNQPQHF. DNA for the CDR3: TGTGCCAGCAGTTTAAAGGCAGGTCTTAGCAATCAGCCCCAGCATTTT.

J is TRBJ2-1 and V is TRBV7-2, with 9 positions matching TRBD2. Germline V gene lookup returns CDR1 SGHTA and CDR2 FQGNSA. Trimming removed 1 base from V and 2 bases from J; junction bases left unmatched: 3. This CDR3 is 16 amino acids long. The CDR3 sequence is CASSLDGGGAYNEQFF. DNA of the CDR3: TGTGCCAGCAGCTTAGATGGCGGGGGGGCCTACAATGAGCAGTTCTTC.

The CDR3 coding sequence is TGTGCCAGCAGCGTAGGGGGAGGGGGCCAAGAGACCCAGTACTTC. As protein: CASSVGGGGQETQYF. The rearrangement joins TRBV9 to TRBJ2-5; D is perhaps TRBD2 (7 bases). Trimming took 0 bases from V and 1 from J, leaving 10 bases between them. Germline V gene sequence: CDR1 SGDLS, CDR2 YYNGEE. The length of the CDR3 is 15 residues.

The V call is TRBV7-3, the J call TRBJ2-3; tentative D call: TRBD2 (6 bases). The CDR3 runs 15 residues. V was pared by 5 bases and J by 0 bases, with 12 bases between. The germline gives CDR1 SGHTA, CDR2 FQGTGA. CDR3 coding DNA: TGTGCCAGCAGCGTGAAGCGGGCTAGCACAGATACGCAGTATTTT. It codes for CASSVKRASTDTQYF.

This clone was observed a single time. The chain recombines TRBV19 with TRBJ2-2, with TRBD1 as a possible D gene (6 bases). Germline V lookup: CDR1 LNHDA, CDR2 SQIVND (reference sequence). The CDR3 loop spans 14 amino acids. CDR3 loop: CATPTDRNTGELFF. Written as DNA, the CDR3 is TGTGCTACCCCGACGGACAGGAACACCGGGGAGCTGTTTTTT.

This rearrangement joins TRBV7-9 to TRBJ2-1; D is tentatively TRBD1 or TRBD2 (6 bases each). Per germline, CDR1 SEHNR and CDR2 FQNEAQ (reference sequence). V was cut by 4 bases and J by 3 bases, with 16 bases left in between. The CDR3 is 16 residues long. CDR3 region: CASSSARGQDYNEQFF. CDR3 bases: TGTGCCAGCAGCTCCGCCCGGGGGCAGGACTACAATGAGCAGTTCTTC.

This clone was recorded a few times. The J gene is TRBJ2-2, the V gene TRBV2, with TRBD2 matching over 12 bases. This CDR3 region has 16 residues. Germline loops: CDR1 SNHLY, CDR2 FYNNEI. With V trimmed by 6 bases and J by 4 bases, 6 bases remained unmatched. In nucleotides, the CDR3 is TGTGCCAGCAGAAACGGACTAGCGGGACGCACCGGGGAGCTGTTTTTT. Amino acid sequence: CASRNGLAGRTGELFF.

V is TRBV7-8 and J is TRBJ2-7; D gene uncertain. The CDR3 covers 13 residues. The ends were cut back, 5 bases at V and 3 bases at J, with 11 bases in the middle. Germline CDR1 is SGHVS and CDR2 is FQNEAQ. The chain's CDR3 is CASSVDRNYEQYF. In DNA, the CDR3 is TGTGCCAGCAGCGTAGACCGGAACTACGAGCAGTACTTC. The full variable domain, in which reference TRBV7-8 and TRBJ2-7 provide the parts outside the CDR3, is GAGVSQSPRYKVAKRGQDVALRCDPISGHVSLFWYQQALGQGPEFLTYFQNEAQLDKSGLPSDRFFAERPEGSVSTLKIQRTQQEDSAVYLCASSVDRNYEQYFGPGTRLTVT.

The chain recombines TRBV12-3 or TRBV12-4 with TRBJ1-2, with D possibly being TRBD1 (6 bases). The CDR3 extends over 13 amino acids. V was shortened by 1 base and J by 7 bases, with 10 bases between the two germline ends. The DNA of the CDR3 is TGTGCCAGCAGTTTAGGGGGGGCTCGTGGCTACACCTTC. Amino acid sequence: CASSLGGARGYTF.

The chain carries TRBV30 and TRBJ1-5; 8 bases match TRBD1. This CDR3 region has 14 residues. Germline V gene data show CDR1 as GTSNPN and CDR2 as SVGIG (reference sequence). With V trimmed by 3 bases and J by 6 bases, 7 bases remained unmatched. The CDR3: CAWREQGGVQPQHF. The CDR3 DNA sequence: TGTGCCTGGAGGGAACAGGGGGGAGTTCAGCCCCAGCATTTT. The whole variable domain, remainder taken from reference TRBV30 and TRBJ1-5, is SQTIHQWPATLVQPVGSPLSLECTVEGTSNPNLYWYRQAAGRGLQLLFYSVGIGQISSEVPQNLSASRPQDRQFILSSKKLLLSDSGFYLCAWREQGGVQPQHFGDGTRLSIL.

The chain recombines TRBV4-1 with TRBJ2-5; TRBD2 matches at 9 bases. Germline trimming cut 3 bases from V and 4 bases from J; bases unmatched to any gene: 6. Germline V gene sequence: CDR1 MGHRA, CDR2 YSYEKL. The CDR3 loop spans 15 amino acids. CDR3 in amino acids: CASSQMAGGTETQYF. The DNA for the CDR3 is TGCGCCAGCAGCCAGATGGCGGGGGGGACAGAGACCCAGTACTTC.

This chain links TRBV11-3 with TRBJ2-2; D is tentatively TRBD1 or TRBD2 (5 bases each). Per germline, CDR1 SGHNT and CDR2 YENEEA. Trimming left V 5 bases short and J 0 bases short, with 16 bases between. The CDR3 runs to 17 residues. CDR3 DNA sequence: TGTGCCAGCAGCCCTTCCAGGGACCCCGCGAACACCGGGGAGCTGTTTTTT. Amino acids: CASSPSRDPANTGELFF.

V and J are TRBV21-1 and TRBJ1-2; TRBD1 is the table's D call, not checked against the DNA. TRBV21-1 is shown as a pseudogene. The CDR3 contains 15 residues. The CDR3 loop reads CASSKEGTNRYGYTF. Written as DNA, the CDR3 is TGTGCCAGCAGCAAAGAAGGGACAAATCGCTATGGCTACACCTTC.

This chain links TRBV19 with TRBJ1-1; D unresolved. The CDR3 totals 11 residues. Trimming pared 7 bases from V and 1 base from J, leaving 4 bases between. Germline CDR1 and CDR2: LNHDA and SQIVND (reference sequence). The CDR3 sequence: CASNRNTEAFF. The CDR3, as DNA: TGTGCCAGTAATAGGAACACTGAAGCTTTCTTT.

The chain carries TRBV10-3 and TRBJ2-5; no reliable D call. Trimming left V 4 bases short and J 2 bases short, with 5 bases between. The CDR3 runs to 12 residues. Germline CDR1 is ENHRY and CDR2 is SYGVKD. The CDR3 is CAISAFQETQYF. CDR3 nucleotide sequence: TGTGCCATCAGTGCCTTTCAAGAGACCCAGTACTTC.

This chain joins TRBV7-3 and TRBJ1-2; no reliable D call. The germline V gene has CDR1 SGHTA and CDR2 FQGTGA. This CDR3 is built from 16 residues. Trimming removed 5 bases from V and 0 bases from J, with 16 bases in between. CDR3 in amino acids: CASSPGPGGANYGYTF. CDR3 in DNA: TGTGCCAGCAGCCCGGGCCCCGGCGGGGCTAACTATGGCTACACCTTC.

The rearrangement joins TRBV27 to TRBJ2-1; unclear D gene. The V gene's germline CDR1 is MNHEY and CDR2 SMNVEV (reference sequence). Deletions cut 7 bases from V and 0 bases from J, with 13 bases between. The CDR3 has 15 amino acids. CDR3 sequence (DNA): TGTGCCAGCACTGCGCGTTACCTCTCCTACAATGAGCAGTTCTTC. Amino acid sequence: CASTARYLSYNEQFF.

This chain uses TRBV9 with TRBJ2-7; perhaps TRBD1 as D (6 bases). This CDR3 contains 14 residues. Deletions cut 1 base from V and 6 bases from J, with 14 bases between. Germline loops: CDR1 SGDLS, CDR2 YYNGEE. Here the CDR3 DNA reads TGTGCCAGCAGCGTACAGGGGAGTCCATTCGAGCAGTACTTC. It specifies CASSVQGSPFEQYF.

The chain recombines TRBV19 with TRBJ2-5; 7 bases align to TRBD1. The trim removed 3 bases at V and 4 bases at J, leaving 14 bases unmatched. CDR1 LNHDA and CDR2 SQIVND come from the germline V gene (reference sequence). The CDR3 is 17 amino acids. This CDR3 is CASSIFVGGDSRETQYF. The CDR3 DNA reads TGTGCCAGTAGTATCTTTGTTGGTGGGGACAGCCGAGAGACCCAGTACTTC.

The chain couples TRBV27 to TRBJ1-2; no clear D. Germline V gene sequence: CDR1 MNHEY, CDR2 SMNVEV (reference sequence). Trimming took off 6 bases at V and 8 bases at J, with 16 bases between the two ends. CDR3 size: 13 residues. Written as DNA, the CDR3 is TGTGCCAGCAGACCTTCACCTACCGCGGGCTACACCTTC. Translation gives CASRPSPTAGYTF.

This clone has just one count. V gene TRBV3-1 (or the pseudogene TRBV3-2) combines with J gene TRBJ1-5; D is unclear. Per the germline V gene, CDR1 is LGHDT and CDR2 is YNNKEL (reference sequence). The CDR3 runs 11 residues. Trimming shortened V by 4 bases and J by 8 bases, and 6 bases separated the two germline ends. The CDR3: CASSLTEPQHF. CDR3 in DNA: TGTGCCAGCAGCCTTACAGAGCCCCAGCATTTT.

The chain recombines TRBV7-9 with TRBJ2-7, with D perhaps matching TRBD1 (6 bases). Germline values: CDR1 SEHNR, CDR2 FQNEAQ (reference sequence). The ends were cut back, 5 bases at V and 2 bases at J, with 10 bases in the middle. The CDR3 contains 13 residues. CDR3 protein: CASSVTGTYEQYF. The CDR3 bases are TGTGCCAGCAGCGTCACAGGGACCTACGAGCAGTACTTC. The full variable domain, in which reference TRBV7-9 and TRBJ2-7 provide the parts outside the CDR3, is DTGVSQNPRHKITKRGQNVTFRCDPISEHNRLYWYRQTLGQGPEFLTYFQNEAQLEKSRLLSDRFSAERPKGSFSTLEIQRTEQGDSAMYLCASSVTGTYEQYFGPGTRLTVT.

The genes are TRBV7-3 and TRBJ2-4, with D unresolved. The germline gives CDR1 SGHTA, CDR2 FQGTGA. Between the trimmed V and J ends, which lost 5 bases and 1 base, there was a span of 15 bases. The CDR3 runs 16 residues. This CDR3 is CASSPGPERAKNIQYF. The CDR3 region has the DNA TGTGCCAGCAGCCCCGGGCCCGAGAGGGCCAAAAACATTCAGTACTTC.

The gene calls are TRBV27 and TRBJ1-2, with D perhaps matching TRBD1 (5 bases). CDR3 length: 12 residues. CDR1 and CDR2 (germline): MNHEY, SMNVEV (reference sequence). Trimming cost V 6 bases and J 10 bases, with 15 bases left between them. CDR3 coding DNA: TGTGCCAGCAGCCAAGGGAGGGGTTACTACACCTTC. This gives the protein CASSQGRGYYTF.

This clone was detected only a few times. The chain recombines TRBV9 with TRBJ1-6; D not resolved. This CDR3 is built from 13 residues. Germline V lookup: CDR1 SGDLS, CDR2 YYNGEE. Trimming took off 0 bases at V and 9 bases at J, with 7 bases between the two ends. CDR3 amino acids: CASSVGGVSPLHF. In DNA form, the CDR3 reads TGTGCCAGCAGCGTAGGAGGCGTTTCACCCCTCCACTTT.

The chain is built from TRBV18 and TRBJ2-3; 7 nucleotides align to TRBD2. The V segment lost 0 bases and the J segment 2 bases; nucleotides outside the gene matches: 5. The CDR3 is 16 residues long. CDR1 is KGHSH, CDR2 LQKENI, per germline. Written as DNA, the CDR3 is TGTGCCAGCTCACCACCCCTAGCGGAATACACAGATACGCAGTATTTT. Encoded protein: CASSPPLAEYTDTQYF.

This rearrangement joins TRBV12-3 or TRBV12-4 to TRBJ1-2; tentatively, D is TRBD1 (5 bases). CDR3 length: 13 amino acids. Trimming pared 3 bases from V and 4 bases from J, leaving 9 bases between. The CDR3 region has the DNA TGTGCCAGCAGTTTCCAGGGAGGCTATGGCTACACCTTC. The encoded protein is CASSFQGGYGYTF.

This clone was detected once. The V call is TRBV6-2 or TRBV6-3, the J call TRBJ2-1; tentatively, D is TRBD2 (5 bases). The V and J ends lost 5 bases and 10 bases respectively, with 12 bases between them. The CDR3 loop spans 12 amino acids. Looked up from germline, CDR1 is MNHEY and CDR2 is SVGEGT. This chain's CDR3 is CASSRTGEEQFF. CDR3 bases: TGTGCCAGCAGTAGGACTGGGGAGGAGCAGTTCTTC.

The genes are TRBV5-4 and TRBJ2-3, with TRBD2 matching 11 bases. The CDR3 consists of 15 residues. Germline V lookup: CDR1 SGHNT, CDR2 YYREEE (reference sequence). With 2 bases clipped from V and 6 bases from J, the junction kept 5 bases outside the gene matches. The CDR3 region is CASSFPSGGMDTQYF. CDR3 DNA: TGTGCCAGCAGCTTTCCTAGCGGGGGGATGGATACGCAGTATTTT.

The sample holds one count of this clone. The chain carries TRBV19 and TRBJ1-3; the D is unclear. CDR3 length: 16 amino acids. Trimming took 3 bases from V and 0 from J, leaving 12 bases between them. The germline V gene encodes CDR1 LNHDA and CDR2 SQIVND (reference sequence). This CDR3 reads CASSIPNIYSGNTIYF. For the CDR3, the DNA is TGTGCCAGTAGTATCCCCAACATCTACTCTGGAAACACCATATATTTT.